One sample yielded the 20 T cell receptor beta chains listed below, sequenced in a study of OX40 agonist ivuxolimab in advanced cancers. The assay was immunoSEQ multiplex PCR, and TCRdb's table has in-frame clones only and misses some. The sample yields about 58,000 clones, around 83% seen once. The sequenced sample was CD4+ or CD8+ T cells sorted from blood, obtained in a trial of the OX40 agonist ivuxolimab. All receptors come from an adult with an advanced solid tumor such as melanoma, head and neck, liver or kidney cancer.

CDR3 nucleotides: TGTGCCAGCAGTAAGACAGGGAAAAGCAATCAGCCCCAGCATTTT. It translates to CASSKTGKSNQPQHF. V is TRBV6-5 and J is TRBJ1-5, with 7 bases fitting TRBD1. V lost 5 bases, J lost 1 base, and 5 bases stayed unmatched. Germline values: CDR1 MNHEY, CDR2 SVGAGI. The CDR3 runs 15 residues.

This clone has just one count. The CDR3 is CASSEWGSGGPYEQYF. CDR3 nucleotide sequence: TGTGCCAGCAGTGAATGGGGTAGCGGGGGTCCCTACGAGCAGTACTTC. This chain joins TRBV6-1 and TRBJ2-7, with 9 bases fitting TRBD2. CDR3 length: 16 amino acids. CDR1 and CDR2 (germline): MNHNS, SASEGT. After removal of 2 bases from V and 2 bases from J, the junction contained 7 bases not matched to a gene.

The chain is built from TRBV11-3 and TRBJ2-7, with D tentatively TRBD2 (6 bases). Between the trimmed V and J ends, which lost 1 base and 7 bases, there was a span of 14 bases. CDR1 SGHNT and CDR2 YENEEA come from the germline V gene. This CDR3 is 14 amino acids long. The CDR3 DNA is TGTGCCAGCAGCTTAGCTATTTGGGGGACTGAGCAGTACTTC. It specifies CASSLAIWGTEQYF. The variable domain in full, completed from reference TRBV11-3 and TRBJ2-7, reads EAGVVQSPRYKIIEKKQPVAFWCNPISGHNTLYWYLQNLGQGPELLIRYENEEAVDDSQLPKDRFSAERLKGVDSTLKIQPAELGDSAVYLCASSLAIWGTEQYFGPGTRLTVT.

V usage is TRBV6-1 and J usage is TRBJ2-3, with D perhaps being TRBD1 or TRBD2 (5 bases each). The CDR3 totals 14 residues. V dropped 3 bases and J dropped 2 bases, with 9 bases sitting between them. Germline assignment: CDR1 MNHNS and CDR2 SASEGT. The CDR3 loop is CASSELGTTDTQYF. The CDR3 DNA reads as TGTGCCAGCAGTGAGCTCGGGACCACAGATACGCAGTATTTT.

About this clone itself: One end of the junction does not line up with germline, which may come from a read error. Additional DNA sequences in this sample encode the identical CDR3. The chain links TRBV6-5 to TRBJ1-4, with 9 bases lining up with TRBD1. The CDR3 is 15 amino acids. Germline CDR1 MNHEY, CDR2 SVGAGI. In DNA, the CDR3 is TGTGCCAGCAGCTACTCGACAGGGGGAGGTGAAAAACTGTTTTTT. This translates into CASSYSTGGGEKLFF.

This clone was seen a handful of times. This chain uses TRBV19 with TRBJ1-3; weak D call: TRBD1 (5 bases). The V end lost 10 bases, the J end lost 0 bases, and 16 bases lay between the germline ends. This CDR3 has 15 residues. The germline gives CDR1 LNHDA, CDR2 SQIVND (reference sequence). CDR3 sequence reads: CATTRGLRSGNTIYF. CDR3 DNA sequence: TGTGCCACCACGAGGGGATTACGCTCTGGAAACACCATATATTTT.

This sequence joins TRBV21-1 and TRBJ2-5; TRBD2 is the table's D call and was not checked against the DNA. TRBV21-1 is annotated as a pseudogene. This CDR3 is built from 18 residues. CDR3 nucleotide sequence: TGTGCCAGCAGTGGGACTAGCGGGGGACCTCCCGTACAAGAGACCCAGTACTTC. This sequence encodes CASSGTSGGPPVQETQYF.

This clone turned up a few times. This CDR3 is CASSLVRDTEAFF. The CDR3 nucleotides read TGTGCCAGCAGCTTAGTCAGGGACACTGAAGCTTTCTTT. The chain is built from TRBV7-9 and TRBJ1-1; maybe TRBD1 (5 bases). V was shortened by 1 base and J by 3 bases, with 6 bases between the two germline ends. Germline V lookup: CDR1 SEHNR, CDR2 FQNEAQ (reference sequence). This CDR3 has 13 residues. Combining the CDR3 with reference TRBV7-9 and TRBJ1-1 gives the whole variable domain DTGVSQNPRHKITKRGQNVTFRCDPISEHNRLYWYRQTLGQGPEFLTYFQNEAQLEKSRLLSDRFSAERPKGSFSTLEIQRTEQGDSAMYLCASSLVRDTEAFFGQGTRLTVV.

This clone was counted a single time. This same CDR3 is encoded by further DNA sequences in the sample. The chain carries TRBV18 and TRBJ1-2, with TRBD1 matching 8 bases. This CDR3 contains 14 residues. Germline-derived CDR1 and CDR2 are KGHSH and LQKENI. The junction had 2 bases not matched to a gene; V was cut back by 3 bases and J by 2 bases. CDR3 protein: CASSPGQGNYGYTF. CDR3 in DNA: TGTGCCAGCTCACCCGGACAGGGAAACTATGGCTACACCTTC. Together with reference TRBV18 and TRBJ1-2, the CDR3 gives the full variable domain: NAGVMQNPRHLVRRRGQEARLRCSPMKGHSHVYWYRQLPEEGLKFMVYLQKENIIDESGMPKERFSAEFPKEGPSILRIQQVVRGDSAAYFCASSPGQGNYGYTFGSGTRLTVV.

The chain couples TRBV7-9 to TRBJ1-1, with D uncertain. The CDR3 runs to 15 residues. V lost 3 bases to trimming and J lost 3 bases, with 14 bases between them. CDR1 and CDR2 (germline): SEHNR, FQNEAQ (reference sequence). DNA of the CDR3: TGTGCCAGCAGCTTCGCGCGAGGGTACGACACTGAAGCTTTCTTT. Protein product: CASSFARGYDTEAFF.

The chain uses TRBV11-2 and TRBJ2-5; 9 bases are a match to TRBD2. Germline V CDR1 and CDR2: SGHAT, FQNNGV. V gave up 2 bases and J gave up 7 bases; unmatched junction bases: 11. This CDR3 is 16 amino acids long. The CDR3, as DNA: TGTGCCAGCAGCTTACTAGCGGGGACCCTAACGGGGACCCAGTACTTC. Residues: CASSLLAGTLTGTQYF.

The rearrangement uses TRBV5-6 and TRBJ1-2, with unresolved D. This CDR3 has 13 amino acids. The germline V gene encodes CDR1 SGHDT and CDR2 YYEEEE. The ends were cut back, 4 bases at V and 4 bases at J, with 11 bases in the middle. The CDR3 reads CASSPPASYGYTF. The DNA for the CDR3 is TGTGCCAGCAGCCCCCCGGCCAGCTATGGCTACACCTTC. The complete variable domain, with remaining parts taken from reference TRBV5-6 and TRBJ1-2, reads DAGVTQSPTHLIKTRGQQVTLRCSPKSGHDTVSWYQQALGQGPQFIFQYYEEEERQRGNFPDRFSGHQFPNYSSELNVNALLLGDSALYLCASSPPASYGYTFGSGTRLTVV.

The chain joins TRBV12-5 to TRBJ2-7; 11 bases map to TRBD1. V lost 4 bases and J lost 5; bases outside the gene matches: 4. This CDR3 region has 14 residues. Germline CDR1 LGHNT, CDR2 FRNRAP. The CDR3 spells CASGSDRGRDEQYF. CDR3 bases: TGTGCTAGTGGTTCGGACAGGGGGCGGGACGAGCAGTACTTC.

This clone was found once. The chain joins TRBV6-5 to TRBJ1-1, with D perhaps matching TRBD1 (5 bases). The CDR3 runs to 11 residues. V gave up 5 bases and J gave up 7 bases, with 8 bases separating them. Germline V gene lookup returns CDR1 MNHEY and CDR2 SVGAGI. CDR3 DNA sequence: TGTGCCAGCAGTACCACAGGTGAAGCTTTCTTT. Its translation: CASSTTGEAFF.

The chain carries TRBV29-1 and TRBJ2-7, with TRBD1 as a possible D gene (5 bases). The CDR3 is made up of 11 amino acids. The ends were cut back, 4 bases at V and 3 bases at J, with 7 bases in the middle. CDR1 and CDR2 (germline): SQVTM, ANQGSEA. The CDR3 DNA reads TGCAGCGTTGTGGACAACTACGAGCAGTACTTC. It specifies CSVVDNYEQYF.

CDR3 sequence: CASSYPGQFYGYTF. The CDR3 DNA reads as TGTGCCAGCAGTTACCCGGGACAGTTCTATGGCTACACCTTC. The chain joins TRBV6-6 to TRBJ1-2; 7 nucleotides line up with TRBD1. The CDR3 consists of 14 residues. Germline V gives CDR1 MNHNY, CDR2 SVGAGI (reference sequence). With 2 bases clipped from V and 4 bases from J, the junction kept 4 bases outside the gene matches.

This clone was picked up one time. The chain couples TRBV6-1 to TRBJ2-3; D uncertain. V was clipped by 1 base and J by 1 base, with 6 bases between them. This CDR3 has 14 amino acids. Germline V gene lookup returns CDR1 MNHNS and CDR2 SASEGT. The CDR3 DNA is TGTGCCAGCAGTGAAGGTTCCGGCACAGATACGCAGTATTTT. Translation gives CASSEGSGTDTQYF.

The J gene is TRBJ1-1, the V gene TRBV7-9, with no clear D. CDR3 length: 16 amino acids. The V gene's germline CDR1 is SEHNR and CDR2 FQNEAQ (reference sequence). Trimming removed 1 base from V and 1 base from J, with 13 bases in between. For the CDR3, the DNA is TGTGCCAGCAGCTTAGGCCAGAGCCTTAGGAACACTGAAGCTTTCTTT. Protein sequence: CASSLGQSLRNTEAFF.

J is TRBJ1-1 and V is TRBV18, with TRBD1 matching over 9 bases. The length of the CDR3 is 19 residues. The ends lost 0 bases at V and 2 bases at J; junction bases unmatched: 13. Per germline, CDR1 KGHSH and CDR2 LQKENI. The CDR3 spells CASSPPRTGDGLLNTEAFF. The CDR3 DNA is TGTGCCAGCTCACCACCAAGGACAGGGGATGGCCTCCTAAACACTGAAGCTTTCTTT.

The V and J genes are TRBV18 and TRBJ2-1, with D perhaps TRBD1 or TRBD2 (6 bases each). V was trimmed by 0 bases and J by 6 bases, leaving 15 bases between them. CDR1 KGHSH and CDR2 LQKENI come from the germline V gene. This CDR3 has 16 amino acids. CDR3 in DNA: TGTGCCAGCTCACCACCGGGTGGGGGGCCGCTCAATGAGCAGTTCTTC. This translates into CASSPPGGGPLNEQFF.